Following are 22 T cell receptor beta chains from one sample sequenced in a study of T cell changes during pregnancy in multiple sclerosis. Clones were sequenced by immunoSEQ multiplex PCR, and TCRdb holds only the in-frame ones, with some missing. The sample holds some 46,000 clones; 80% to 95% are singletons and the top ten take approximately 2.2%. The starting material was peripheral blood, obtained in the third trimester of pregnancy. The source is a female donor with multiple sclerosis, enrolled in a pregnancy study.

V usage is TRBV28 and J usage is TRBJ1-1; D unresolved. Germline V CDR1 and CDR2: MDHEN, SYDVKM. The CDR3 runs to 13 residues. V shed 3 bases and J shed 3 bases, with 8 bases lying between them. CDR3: CASSFNEDTEAFF. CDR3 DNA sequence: TGTGCCAGCAGTTTCAATGAGGACACTGAAGCTTTCTTT.

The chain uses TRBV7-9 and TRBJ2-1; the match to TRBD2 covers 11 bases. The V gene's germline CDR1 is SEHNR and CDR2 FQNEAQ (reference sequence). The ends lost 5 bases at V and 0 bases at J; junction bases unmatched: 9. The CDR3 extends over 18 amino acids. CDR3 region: CASSGSGTSGSSYNEQFF. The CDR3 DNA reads TGTGCCAGCAGCGGATCCGGGACTAGCGGAAGCTCCTACAATGAGCAGTTCTTC.

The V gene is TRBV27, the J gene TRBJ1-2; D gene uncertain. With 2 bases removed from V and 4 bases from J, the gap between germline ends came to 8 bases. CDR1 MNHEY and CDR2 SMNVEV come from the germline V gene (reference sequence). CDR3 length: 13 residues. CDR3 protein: CASSLAGSYGYTF. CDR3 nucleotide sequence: TGTGCCAGCAGTTTAGCCGGGTCCTATGGCTACACCTTC.

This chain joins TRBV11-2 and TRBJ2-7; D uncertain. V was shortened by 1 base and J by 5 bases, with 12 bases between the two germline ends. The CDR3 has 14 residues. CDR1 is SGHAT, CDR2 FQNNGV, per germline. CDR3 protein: CASSLGDIQDEQYF. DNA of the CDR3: TGTGCCAGCAGCTTAGGTGACATCCAAGACGAGCAGTACTTC.

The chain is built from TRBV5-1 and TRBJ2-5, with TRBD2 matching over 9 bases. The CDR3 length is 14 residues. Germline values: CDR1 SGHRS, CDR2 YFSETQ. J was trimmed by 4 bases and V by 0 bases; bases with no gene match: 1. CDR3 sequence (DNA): TGCGCCAGCAGCTTGGGACTAGCGGTAGAGACCCAGTACTTC. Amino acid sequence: CASSLGLAVETQYF.

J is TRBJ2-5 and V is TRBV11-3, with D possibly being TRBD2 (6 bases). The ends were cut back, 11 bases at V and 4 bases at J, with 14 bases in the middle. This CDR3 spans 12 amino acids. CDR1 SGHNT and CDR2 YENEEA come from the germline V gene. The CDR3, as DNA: TGTGCCGGACCGGGACTTCGAGAGACCCAGTACTTC. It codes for CAGPGLRETQYF.

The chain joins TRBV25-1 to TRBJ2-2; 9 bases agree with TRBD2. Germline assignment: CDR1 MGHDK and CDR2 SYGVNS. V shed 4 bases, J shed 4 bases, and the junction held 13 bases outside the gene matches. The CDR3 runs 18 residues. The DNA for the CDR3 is TGTGCCAGCAGTGTTACGGTTGGCGGGAGGGGTAGCACCGGGGAGCTGTTTTTT. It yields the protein CASSVTVGGRGSTGELFF.

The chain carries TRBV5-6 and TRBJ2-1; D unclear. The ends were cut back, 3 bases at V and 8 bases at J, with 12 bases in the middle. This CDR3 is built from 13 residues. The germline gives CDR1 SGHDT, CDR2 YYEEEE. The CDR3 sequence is CASSYTSRDEQFF. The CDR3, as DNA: TGTGCCAGCAGCTATACGTCTCGGGATGAGCAGTTCTTC.

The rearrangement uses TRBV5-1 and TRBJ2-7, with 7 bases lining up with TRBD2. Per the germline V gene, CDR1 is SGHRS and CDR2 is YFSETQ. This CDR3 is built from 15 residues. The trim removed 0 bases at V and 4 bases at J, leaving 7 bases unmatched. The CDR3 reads CASSLEPGGNYEQYF. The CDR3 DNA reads TGCGCCAGCAGCTTGGAGCCGGGAGGAAATTACGAGCAGTACTTC.

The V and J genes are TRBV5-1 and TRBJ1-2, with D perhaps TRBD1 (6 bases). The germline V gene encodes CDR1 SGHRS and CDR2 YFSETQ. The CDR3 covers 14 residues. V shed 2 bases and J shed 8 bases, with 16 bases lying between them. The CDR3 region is CASSFSGDPSGYTF. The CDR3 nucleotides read TGCGCCAGCAGCTTCTCAGGGGACCCGTCCGGCTACACCTTC. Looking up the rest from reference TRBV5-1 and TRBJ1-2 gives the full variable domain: KAGVTQTPRYLIKTRGQQVTLSCSPISGHRSVSWYQQTPGQGLQFLFEYFSETQRNKGNFPGRFSGRQFSNSRSEMNVSTLELGDSALYLCASSFSGDPSGYTFGSGTRLTVV.

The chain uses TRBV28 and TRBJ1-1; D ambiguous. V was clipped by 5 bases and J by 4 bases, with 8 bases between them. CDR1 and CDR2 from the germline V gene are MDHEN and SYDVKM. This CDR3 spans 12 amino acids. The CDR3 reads CASSHFGTEAFF. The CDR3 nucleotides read TGTGCCAGCAGTCACTTCGGCACTGAAGCTTTCTTT.

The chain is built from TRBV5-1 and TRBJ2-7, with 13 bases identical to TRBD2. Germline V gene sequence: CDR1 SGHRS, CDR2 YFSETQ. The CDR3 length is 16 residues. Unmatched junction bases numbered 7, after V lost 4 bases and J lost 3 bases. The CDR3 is CASSDPTSGRVYEQYF. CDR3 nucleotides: TGCGCCAGCAGCGATCCCACTAGCGGGAGGGTCTACGAGCAGTACTTC. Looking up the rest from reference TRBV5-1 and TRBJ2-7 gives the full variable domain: KAGVTQTPRYLIKTRGQQVTLSCSPISGHRSVSWYQQTPGQGLQFLFEYFSETQRNKGNFPGRFSGRQFSNSRSEMNVSTLELGDSALYLCASSDPTSGRVYEQYFGPGTRLTVT.

CDR3 region: CASSLSSGNYEQYF. For the CDR3, the DNA is TGTGCCAGCAGCTTATCTAGCGGGAATTACGAGCAGTACTTC. The rearrangement joins TRBV7-2 to TRBJ2-7; 9 bases match TRBD2. The CDR3 contains 14 residues. Germline assignment: CDR1 SGHTA and CDR2 FQGNSA. After removal of 2 bases from V and 4 bases from J, the junction contained 3 bases not matched to a gene.

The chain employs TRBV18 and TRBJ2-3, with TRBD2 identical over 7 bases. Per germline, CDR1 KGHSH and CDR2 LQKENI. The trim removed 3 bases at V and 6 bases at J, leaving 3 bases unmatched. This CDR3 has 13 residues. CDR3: CASSPREADTQYF. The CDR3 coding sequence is TGTGCCAGCTCACCCCGGGAGGCGGATACGCAGTATTTT.

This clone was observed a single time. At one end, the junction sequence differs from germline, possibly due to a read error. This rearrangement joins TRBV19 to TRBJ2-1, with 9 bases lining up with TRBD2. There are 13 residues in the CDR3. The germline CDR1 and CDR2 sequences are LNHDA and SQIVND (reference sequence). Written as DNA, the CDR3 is TGTGCCAGTAGGATAGCGGGAGAGCTTGAGCAGTTCTTC. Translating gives CASRIAGELEQFF.

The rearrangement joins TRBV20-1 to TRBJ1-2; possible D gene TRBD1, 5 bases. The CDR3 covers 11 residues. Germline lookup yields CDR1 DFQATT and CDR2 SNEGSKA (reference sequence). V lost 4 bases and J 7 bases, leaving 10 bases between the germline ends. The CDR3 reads CSANVQGGYTF. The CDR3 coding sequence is TGCAGTGCTAATGTCCAGGGTGGCTACACCTTC.

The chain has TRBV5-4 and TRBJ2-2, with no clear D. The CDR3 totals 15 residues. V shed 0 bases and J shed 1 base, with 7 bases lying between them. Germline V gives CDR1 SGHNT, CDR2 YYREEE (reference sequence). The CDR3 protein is CASSLGQLNTGELFF. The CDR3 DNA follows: TGTGCCAGCAGCTTGGGACAACTGAACACCGGGGAGCTGTTTTTT.

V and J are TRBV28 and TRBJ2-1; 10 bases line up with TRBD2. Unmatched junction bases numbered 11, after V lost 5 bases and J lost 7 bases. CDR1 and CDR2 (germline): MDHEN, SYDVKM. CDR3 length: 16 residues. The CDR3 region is CASSPRTSGSYNEQFF. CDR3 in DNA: TGTGCCAGCAGTCCCAGGACTAGCGGATCTTATAATGAGCAGTTCTTC.

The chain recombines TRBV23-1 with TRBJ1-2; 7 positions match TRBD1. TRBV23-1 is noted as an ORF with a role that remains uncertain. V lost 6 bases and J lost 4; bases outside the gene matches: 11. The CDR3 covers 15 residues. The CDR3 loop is CASSPPTGPGYGYTF. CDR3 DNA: TGCGCCAGCAGCCCTCCGACAGGGCCAGGCTATGGCTACACCTTC.

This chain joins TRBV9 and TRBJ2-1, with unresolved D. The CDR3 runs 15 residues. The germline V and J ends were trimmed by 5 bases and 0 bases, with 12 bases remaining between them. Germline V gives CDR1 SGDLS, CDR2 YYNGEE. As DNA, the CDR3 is TGTGCCAGCAGTGGCAGCGAGAGCTCCTACAATGAGCAGTTCTTC. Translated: CASSGSESSYNEQFF.

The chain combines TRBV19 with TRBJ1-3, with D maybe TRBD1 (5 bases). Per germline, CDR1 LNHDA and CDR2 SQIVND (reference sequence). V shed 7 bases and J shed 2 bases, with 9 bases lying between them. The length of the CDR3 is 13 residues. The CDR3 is CASNQGPGNTIYF. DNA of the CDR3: TGTGCCAGTAACCAGGGCCCTGGAAACACCATATATTTT.

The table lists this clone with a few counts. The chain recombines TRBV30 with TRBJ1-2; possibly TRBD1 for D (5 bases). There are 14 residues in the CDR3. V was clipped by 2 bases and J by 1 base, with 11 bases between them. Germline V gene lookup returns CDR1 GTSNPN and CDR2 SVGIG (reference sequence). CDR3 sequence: CAWSSGWLNYGYTF. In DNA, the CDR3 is TGTGCCTGGAGTTCAGGGTGGCTTAACTATGGCTACACCTTC.